Listed below are T cell receptor beta chains from one sample, sequenced in a study of T cells expressing NK-cell markers. TCRdb reprocessed the 5' RACE reads, keeping one entry per CDR3 protein, no DNA. The sample table includes about 260,000 distinct CDR3 sequences. The sequenced sample consisted of blood T cells: a sorted CD56 or NKG2C T cell subset, CD4+ or CD8+ T cells, or bulk PBMC T cells (not recorded which). The receptors were sampled from a man aged 18-30 years in good health. Each CDR3 is given with its conserved first and last residue. Each record gives: V gene, J gene, CDR3 protein.

V: TRBV3-1; J: TRBJ2-1; CDR3: CASSRTGENYNEQFF
V: TRBV10-2; J: TRBJ1-2; CDR3: CASPGTAYGYTF
V: TRBV20-1; J: TRBJ2-1; CDR3: CSARPGQSFFQQFF
V: TRBV12-3/TRBV12-4; J: TRBJ1-1; CDR3: CASSLILRPGATEAFF
V: TRBV11-2; J: TRBJ1-1; CDR3: CASSPSTGFGVMNTEAFF
V: TRBV5-1; J: TRBJ2-3; CDR3: CASSPQGLVIPPDTQYF
V: TRBV29-1; J: TRBJ2-1; CDR3: CSTRGETAVGEQFF
V: TRBV12-3/TRBV12-4; J: TRBJ2-3; CDR3: CASSLGPLAGGDTQYF
V: TRBV10-3; J: TRBJ2-1; CDR3: CAIRAAPYNEQFF
V: TRBV19; J: TRBJ2-7; CDR3: CASREETASVYEQYF
V: TRBV24-1; J: TRBJ2-1; CDR3: CATSDLPSGRSSYNEQFF
V: TRBV7-6; J: TRBJ1-1; CDR3: CASKTLTGPQKLFF
V: TRBV5-1; J: TRBJ2-4; CDR3: CASSLGTVGHTSTYF
V: TRBV15; J: TRBJ2-1; CDR3: CATSRFTEAPQFF
V: TRBV5-6; J: TRBJ2-7; CDR3: CASSFAGVLYF
V: TRBV18; J: TRBJ2-3; CDR3: CASGLAGITDTQYF